This T cell receptor beta chain was recovered during a study of OX40 agonist ivuxolimab in advanced cancers. The wider study: An agonistic anti-OX40 (CD134) antibody, ivuxolimab, was used to treat the patients.

V gave up 3 bases and J gave up 0 bases, with 9 bases separating them. This CDR3 spans 15 amino acids. CDR1 is LNHDA, CDR2 SQIVND, per germline (reference sequence). Profiled with immunoSEQ multiplex PCR; TCRdb holds only in-frame clones, not every one. This table holds 75,000 to 90,000 clones, around 92% found once. The TCR was taken from an adult with an advanced solid tumor such as melanoma, head and neck, liver or kidney cancer. The sample here was CD4+ or CD8+ T cells sorted from blood, taken in a trial of the OX40 agonist ivuxolimab. The chain links TRBV19 to TRBJ1-3; D gene unclear. CDR3 loop: CASSMGFFSGNTIYF. In DNA form, the CDR3 reads TGTGCCAGTAGTATGGGATTTTTCTCTGGAAACACCATATATTTT.